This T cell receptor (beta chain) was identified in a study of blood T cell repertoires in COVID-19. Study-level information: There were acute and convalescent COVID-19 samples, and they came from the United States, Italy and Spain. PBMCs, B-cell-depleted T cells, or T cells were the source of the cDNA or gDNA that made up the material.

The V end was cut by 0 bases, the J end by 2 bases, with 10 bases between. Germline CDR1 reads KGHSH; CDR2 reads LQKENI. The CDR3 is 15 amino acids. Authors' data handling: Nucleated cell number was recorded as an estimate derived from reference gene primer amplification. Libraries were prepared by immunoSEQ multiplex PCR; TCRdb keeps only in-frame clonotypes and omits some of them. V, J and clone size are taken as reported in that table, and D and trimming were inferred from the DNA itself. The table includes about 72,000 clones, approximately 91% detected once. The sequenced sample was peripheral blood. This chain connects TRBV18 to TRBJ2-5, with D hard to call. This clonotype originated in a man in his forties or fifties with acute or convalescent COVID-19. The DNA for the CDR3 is TGTGCCAGCTCACCACCGGTAGTAACTCAAGAGACCCAGTACTTC. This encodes CASSPPVVTQETQYF.